This T cell receptor (beta chain) was sequenced for a study of OX40 agonist ivuxolimab in advanced cancers. Study details: At roughly 83% male, the cohort had a mean age of approximately 64 years, ranging from about 20 to 80.

Study-wide findings and caveats: Clonal expansion by week 6 occurred in CD4+ and CD8+ blood T cells (at 0.1 to 3.0 mg/kg).

Sequencing was performed with immunoSEQ multiplex PCR; in TCRdb, only in-frame clones are kept and a portion is missing. This table has 50,000 to 65,000 clones, 85% to 90% appearing once. With 5 bases clipped from V and 6 bases from J, the junction kept 6 bases outside the gene matches. CDR3 size: 14 residues. Germline V CDR1 and CDR2: LNHNV, YYDKDF (reference sequence). Worth noting for this clone: Antigen specificity is unknown.

The sequences come from CD4+ or CD8+ T cells sorted from blood, collected in a trial of the OX40 agonist ivuxolimab. The chain recombines TRBV15 with TRBJ2-4, with TRBD1 matching over 8 bases. The sequence was collected from an adult with an advanced solid tumor such as melanoma, head and neck, liver or kidney cancer. In nucleotides, the CDR3 is TGTGCCACCAGCGCTCCCGGGACAGGAAACATTCAGTACTTC. It specifies CATSAPGTGNIQYF. The full variable domain, in which reference TRBV15 and TRBJ2-4 provide the parts outside the CDR3, is DAMVIQNPRYQVTQFGKPVTLSCSQTLNHNVMYWYQQKSSQAPKLLFHYYDKDFNNEADTPDNFQSRRPNTSFCFLDIRSPGLGDTAMYLCATSAPGTGNIQYFGAGTRLSVL.